The 17 T cell receptor beta chains reported below all come from one sample, sequenced in a study of PD-L1 blockade in urothelial cancer. Only in-frame clones appear in the TCRdb table, and some are missing; sequencing was by immunoSEQ multiplex PCR. The sample has around 30,000 clones; 80% to 85% are singletons. The source was PBMCs, collected around atezolizumab (anti-PD-L1) treatment. The receptors shown here come from a man aged 50 to 60 with urothelial cancer.

V is TRBV4-1 and J is TRBJ1-6, with TRBD1 matching 7 bases. Per germline, CDR1 MGHRA and CDR2 YSYEKL. This CDR3 contains 15 residues. With V trimmed by 3 bases and J by 6 bases, 5 bases remained unmatched. In DNA, the CDR3 is TGCGCCAGCAGCCAGCCGACAGGGACTAATTCACCCCTCCACTTT. It specifies CASSQPTGTNSPLHF.

This clone was recorded a few times. The rearrangement joins TRBV29-1 to TRBJ2-3; D remains ambiguous. The V gene's germline CDR1 is SQVTM and CDR2 ANQGSEA. V dropped 4 bases and J dropped 4 bases, with 9 bases sitting between them. The CDR3 spans 12 residues. CDR3: CSVVLGPDTQYF. CDR3 in DNA: TGCAGCGTTGTGTTGGGCCCAGATACGCAGTATTTT.

The V call is TRBV19, the J call TRBJ2-1; D is unclear. The CDR3 loop spans 14 amino acids. CDR1 and CDR2 (germline): LNHDA, SQIVND (reference sequence). Trimming took off 7 bases at V and 9 bases at J, with 19 bases between the two ends. This CDR3 reads CASMPLVKSSEQFF. The CDR3 coding sequence is TGTGCCAGTATGCCGTTAGTGAAGAGCTCTGAGCAGTTCTTC.

This clone is judged medium-sized. The chain couples TRBV5-6 to TRBJ1-5; a weak D match, TRBD1 (6 bases). The V and J ends lost 0 bases and 6 bases respectively, with 13 bases between them. CDR3 size: 15 residues. Germline CDR1 and CDR2: SGHDT and YYEEEE. The CDR3 sequence is CASSLAGDGRQPQHF. The CDR3 DNA is TGTGCCAGCAGCTTGGCAGGGGATGGGCGTCAGCCCCAGCATTTT.

This chain links TRBV18 with TRBJ2-3, with a possible D match to TRBD2 (6 bases). The CDR3 is 13 amino acids. Deletions cut 8 bases from V and 2 bases from J, with 11 bases between. The germline gives CDR1 KGHSH, CDR2 LQKENI. For the CDR3, the DNA is TGTGCCAGCGCAGGCGGGGTCACAGATACGCAGTATTTT. Translated: CASAGGVTDTQYF. The variable domain in full, completed from reference TRBV18 and TRBJ2-3, reads NAGVMQNPRHLVRRRGQEARLRCSPMKGHSHVYWYRQLPEEGLKFMVYLQKENIIDESGMPKERFSAEFPKEGPSILRIQQVVRGDSAAYFCASAGGVTDTQYFGPGTRLTVL.

The chain uses TRBV7-2 and TRBJ1-4; no definite D call. The CDR3 totals 15 residues. Per germline, CDR1 SGHTA and CDR2 FQGNSA. V shed 7 bases and J shed 3 bases, with 15 bases lying between them. The CDR3 nucleotides read TGTGCCAGCACCCCCGGCAGGCAGGCTAATGAAAAACTGTTTTTT. It specifies CASTPGRQANEKLFF.

This clone was picked up a small number of times. The chain uses TRBV7-2 and TRBJ2-3, with D tentatively TRBD1 (5 bases). Germline assignment: CDR1 SGHTA and CDR2 FQGNSA. This CDR3 is built from 14 residues. Deletions cut 3 bases from V and 3 bases from J, with 10 bases between. CDR3 DNA sequence: TGTGCCAGCAGCTTTAGGGGCCGGACAGATACGCAGTATTTT. Translated, it gives CASSFRGRTDTQYF.

The chain recombines TRBV2 with TRBJ1-5; D is uncertain. CDR1 is SNHLY and CDR2 is FYNNEI in the germline V gene. The CDR3 spans 14 residues. Trimming cost V 7 bases and J 0 bases, with 10 bases left between them. The CDR3: CASNRLRSNQPQHF. The CDR3 DNA follows: TGTGCCAGCAATAGACTTCGTAGCAATCAGCCCCAGCATTTT.

The chain is built from TRBV4-1 and TRBJ2-5; tentative D call: TRBD2 (6 bases). The CDR3 is made up of 17 amino acids. V was shortened by 0 bases and J by 7 bases, with 21 bases between the two germline ends. Germline CDR1 reads MGHRA; CDR2 reads YSYEKL. In DNA, the CDR3 is TGCGCCAGCAGCCAAGATACGGGACTTTCCAAGAGAGGGACCCAGTACTTC. Its protein is CASSQDTGLSKRGTQYF.

The chain has TRBV19 and TRBJ2-3, with 13 nucleotides matching TRBD2. V lost 5 bases and J lost 4; bases outside the gene matches: 3. CDR1 is LNHDA, CDR2 SQIVND, per germline (reference sequence). The CDR3 runs 15 residues. This CDR3 reads CASSVGLAGADTQYF. The CDR3, as DNA: TGTGCCAGTAGTGTTGGACTAGCGGGAGCAGATACGCAGTATTTT.

The chain is built from TRBV19 and TRBJ1-2; the match to TRBD1 covers 7 bases. The CDR3 length is 14 residues. Per the germline V gene, CDR1 is LNHDA and CDR2 is SQIVND (reference sequence). J lost 8 bases, V lost 3 bases, and 9 bases had no gene match. CDR3 sequence reads: CASSILSQGLGYTF. Here the CDR3 DNA reads TGTGCCAGTAGTATCCTATCACAGGGGCTGGGCTACACCTTC.

This clone was recorded a few times. The chain is built from TRBV6-6 and TRBJ2-7, with 7 bases fitting TRBD1. The V gene end was trimmed by 2 bases and the J gene end by 2 bases; junction bases not matched to a gene: 3. Germline V gene data show CDR1 as MNHNY and CDR2 as SVGAGI (reference sequence). The CDR3 extends over 14 amino acids. CDR3 residues: CASSYPGQTYEQYV. CDR3 coding DNA: TGTGCCAGCAGTTACCCGGGACAGACCTACGAGCAGTACGTC.

By sample fraction, this clone is medium-sized. The chain has TRBV6-5 and TRBJ2-1, with D perhaps matching TRBD1 (7 bases). Deletions cut 10 bases from V and 7 bases from J, with 17 bases between. In germline, CDR1 is MNHEY, CDR2 SVGAGI. There are 13 residues in the CDR3. In DNA form, the CDR3 reads TGTGCCACGCAGGGGGGTTTGGGTAATGAGCAGTTCTTC. This sequence encodes CATQGGLGNEQFF.

The V gene is TRBV19, the J gene TRBJ2-3, with 7 bases identical to TRBD1. V lost 5 bases and J lost 2; bases outside the gene matches: 13. The CDR3 has 17 residues. Germline CDR1 LNHDA, CDR2 SQIVND (reference sequence). The CDR3 DNA is TGTGCCAGTAGTCCTCGGACAGCGAGGGGGCCCACAGATACGCAGTATTTT. This sequence encodes CASSPRTARGPTDTQYF.

The V and J genes are TRBV6-5 and TRBJ1-2, with D possibly matching TRBD1 (5 bases). The CDR3 covers 12 residues. Trimming removed 4 bases at V and 6 bases at J, with 9 bases between. The germline gives CDR1 MNHEY, CDR2 SVGAGI. The CDR3 loop is CASSSRADGYTF. CDR3 nucleotide sequence: TGTGCCAGCAGTTCCAGGGCTGATGGCTACACCTTC.

The chain links TRBV13 to TRBJ2-5, with 14 bases lining up with TRBD2. Looked up from germline, CDR1 is PRHDT and CDR2 is FYEKMQ (reference sequence). The length of the CDR3 is 17 residues. With 4 bases clipped from V and 1 base from J, the junction kept 5 bases outside the gene matches. CDR3 sequence: CASSSGTSGSSQETQYF. The CDR3 coding sequence is TGTGCCAGCAGCTCAGGGACTAGCGGGAGCTCCCAAGAGACCCAGTACTTC.

The chain links TRBV28 to TRBJ2-2; D is perhaps TRBD1 (6 bases). Trimming removed 0 bases at V and 2 bases at J, with 13 bases between. The CDR3 runs 17 residues. The germline V gene encodes CDR1 MDHEN and CDR2 SYDVKM. CDR3 DNA: TGTGCCAGCAGTTTATGGAAGACAGGAGTAAACACCGGGGAGCTGTTTTTT. This sequence encodes CASSLWKTGVNTGELFF.